Below, 17 T cell receptor beta chains from the same sample are listed, as sequenced in a study of blood T cell repertoires in COVID-19. Method: immunoSEQ multiplex PCR; TCRdb's copy keeps in-frame clones and lacks some. The sample lists 53,000 or so clones; 75% to 80% were seen once. Sequencing input: peripheral blood. The receptors shown here come from a middle-aged man with active or convalescent COVID-19.

The V gene is TRBV7-8, the J gene TRBJ1-2, with 7 bases matching TRBD1. Germline CDR1 reads SGHVS; CDR2 reads FQNEAQ. The trim removed 1 base at V and 4 bases at J, leaving 9 bases unmatched. There are 16 residues in the CDR3. The DNA of the CDR3 is TGTGCCAGCAGCTTAGTAACAGGGGATCCAGTCTATGGCTACACCTTC. Its translation is CASSLVTGDPVYGYTF.

The V call is TRBV7-2, the J call TRBJ1-2, with 7 bases aligning to TRBD1. The V segment lost 4 bases and the J segment 1 base; nucleotides outside the gene matches: 3. This CDR3 has 14 amino acids. CDR1 SGHTA and CDR2 FQGNSA come from the germline V gene. The CDR3 DNA reads TGTGCCAGCAGCTCACAGGGGTTTAACTATGGCTACACCTTC. Protein sequence: CASSSQGFNYGYTF.

The chain couples TRBV18 to TRBJ2-1; TRBD2 matches at 7 bases. Germline V CDR1 and CDR2: KGHSH, LQKENI. The CDR3 runs to 15 residues. V dropped 3 bases and J dropped 8; count of bases not matched to a gene: 10. The CDR3 protein is CASSPTSPKGYEQFF. In nucleotides, the CDR3 is TGTGCCAGCTCACCGACTAGCCCCAAGGGGTATGAGCAGTTCTTC. The whole variable domain, filled in from reference TRBV18 and TRBJ2-1, reads NAGVMQNPRHLVRRRGQEARLRCSPMKGHSHVYWYRQLPEEGLKFMVYLQKENIIDESGMPKERFSAEFPKEGPSILRIQQVVRGDSAAYFCASSPTSPKGYEQFFGPGTRLTVL.

This clone was seen a handful of times. The chain couples TRBV7-2 to TRBJ2-3; 11 nucleotides agree with TRBD2. The CDR3 has 15 amino acids. Germline V gives CDR1 SGHTA, CDR2 FQGNSA. The V and J ends lost 5 bases and 6 bases, in that order; junction bases with no gene match: 7. The CDR3 here is CASSAGLAGWDTQYF. The CDR3 DNA reads as TGTGCCAGCAGCGCCGGACTAGCGGGCTGGGATACGCAGTATTTT.

This clone was observed a single time. The V and J genes are TRBV7-9 and TRBJ2-5, with 7 nucleotides matching TRBD1. The CDR3 is 15 residues long. With 5 bases clipped from V and 0 bases from J, the junction kept 6 bases outside the gene matches. Looked up from germline, CDR1 is SEHNR and CDR2 is FQNEAQ (reference sequence). The CDR3 bases are TGTGCCAGCAGCGTCTACAGGGGCCACCAAGAGACCCAGTACTTC. Its protein is CASSVYRGHQETQYF.

The sample holds a few counts of this clone. This rearrangement joins TRBV5-4 to TRBJ2-1, with 9 bases that match TRBD1. The CDR3 runs 15 residues. CDR1 is SGHNT, CDR2 YYREEE, per germline (reference sequence). Losses at the gene ends were 3 bases for V and 9 bases for J; bases not matched to a gene: 10. This CDR3 is CASSYGKDRGAEQFF. The DNA for the CDR3 is TGTGCCAGCAGCTACGGGAAAGACAGGGGGGCTGAGCAGTTCTTC.

This clone occurred a few times. V gene TRBV4-2 combines with J gene TRBJ2-1, with 13 bases that match TRBD2. This CDR3 region has 16 residues. With 2 bases clipped from V and 8 bases from J, the junction kept 6 bases outside the gene matches. Germline V gene sequence: CDR1 LGHNA, CDR2 YNFKEQ. CDR3 coding DNA: TGTGCCAGCAGCCAAAGACGACTAGCGGGAGGAGATGAGCAGTTCTTC. Translation gives CASSQRRLAGGDEQFF.

The chain has TRBV7-2 and TRBJ1-1; tentative D call: TRBD1 (5 bases). In germline, CDR1 is SGHTA, CDR2 FQGNSA. The CDR3 is 15 residues long. Trimming took off 2 bases at V and 5 bases at J, with 15 bases between the two ends. The CDR3, as DNA: TGTGCCAGCAGCTTAACAGGACACCCGAGGACTGAAGCTTTCTTT. This sequence encodes CASSLTGHPRTEAFF.

In its sample, this clone was seen a few times. This chain connects TRBV6-4 to TRBJ1-1; TRBD1 might be the D (5 bases). Germline CDR1 MRHNA, CDR2 SNTAGT. This CDR3 region has 13 residues. V dropped 6 bases and J dropped 4 bases, with 12 bases sitting between them. CDR3 region: CASSLGVGTEAFF. The CDR3 DNA sequence: TGTGCCAGCAGCCTAGGGGTGGGCACTGAAGCTTTCTTT.

This rearrangement joins TRBV5-4 to TRBJ2-7; 8 bases line up with TRBD2. CDR3 length: 14 amino acids. The germline V gene encodes CDR1 SGHNT and CDR2 YYREEE (reference sequence). The V segment lost 1 base and the J segment 6 bases; nucleotides outside the gene matches: 6. The chain's CDR3 is CASSLKAGEREQYF. CDR3 in DNA: TGTGCCAGCAGCTTGAAAGCGGGGGAGCGCGAGCAGTACTTC.

The chain has TRBV12-3 or TRBV12-4 and TRBJ1-3; D unclear. This CDR3 region has 13 residues. V was clipped by 4 bases and J by 4 bases, with 8 bases between them. The CDR3 spells CASSSPGGNTIYF. In DNA form, the CDR3 reads TGTGCCAGCAGTTCCCCCGGGGGAAACACCATATATTTT.

The chain is built from TRBV18 and TRBJ2-7, with a weak D call TRBD2 (5 bases). Between the trimmed V and J ends, which lost 10 bases and 6 bases, there was a span of 13 bases. The CDR3 covers 11 residues. Per germline, CDR1 KGHSH and CDR2 LQKENI. CDR3 nucleotides: TGTGCCACCGAACGGGGTACCGAGCAGTACTTC. Protein: CATERGTEQYF.

This chain connects TRBV2 to TRBJ1-1; 9 bases map to TRBD1. Germline CDR1 reads SNHLY; CDR2 reads FYNNEI. The V and J ends lost 7 bases and 6 bases, in that order; junction bases with no gene match: 6. The CDR3 runs 13 residues. The CDR3: CASNGQGLAEAFF. CDR3 nucleotide sequence: TGTGCCAGCAATGGACAGGGGTTGGCTGAAGCTTTCTTT.

This clone is medium-sized (0.01 to 0.1%) in the sample. The chain carries TRBV5-5 and TRBJ2-5; 8 nucleotides line up with TRBD2. J lost 2 bases, V lost 8 bases, and 8 bases had no gene match. The CDR3 length is 14 residues. CDR1 is SGHKS and CDR2 is YYEKEE in the germline V gene (reference sequence). The CDR3 DNA follows: TGTGCCAGTGGGACCAGCGGGGGACAAGAGACCCAGTACTTC. Translated, it gives CASGTSGGQETQYF.

This clone was seen more than once but under ten times. V usage is TRBV27 and J usage is TRBJ2-7, with 8 positions matching TRBD2. Germline V gene sequence: CDR1 MNHEY, CDR2 SMNVEV (reference sequence). The junction had 9 bases not matched to a gene; V was cut back by 5 bases and J by 3 bases. The CDR3 has 15 amino acids. The CDR3: CASSRPSGRFYEQYF. The DNA of the CDR3 is TGTGCCAGCAGTCGGCCTAGCGGGCGATTCTACGAGCAGTACTTC.

The chain joins TRBV19 to TRBJ2-1; tentatively, D is TRBD2 (7 bases). V lost 2 bases and J 6 bases, leaving 11 bases between the germline ends. Germline V gene lookup returns CDR1 LNHDA and CDR2 SQIVND (reference sequence). CDR3 length: 14 amino acids. The CDR3 nucleotides are TGTGCCAGTAGTATACCGGGGGGCCGCAATGAGCAGTTCTTC. Encoded protein: CASSIPGGRNEQFF.

This clone turned up a few times. CDR3 in DNA: TGCGCCAGCAGCCCTCTACAGGGGTCCTCTGAAAAACTGTTTTTT. Its translation: CASSPLQGSSEKLFF. The chain couples TRBV5-1 to TRBJ1-4, with 7 bases lining up with TRBD1. V was pared by 4 bases and J by 7 bases, with 10 bases of the junction left unmatched. Germline CDR1 SGHRS, CDR2 YFSETQ. This CDR3 has 15 residues.